A selection of T cell receptor beta chains follows, all from one sample in a study of CD8 T cells in Susac syndrome. From the immunoSEQ multiplex PCR reads, TCRdb called clonotypes with MiXCR, one entry per CDR3 protein. This table has fewer than 350,000 distinct CDR3 sequences, about 91% appearing once. The sample was CD8+ T cells from PBMCs. These receptor sequences come from a human donor with multiple sclerosis. Each CDR3 is given with its conserved first and last residue. Each record gives: V gene, D gene, J gene, clone size, CDR3 length, CDR3 protein, CDR3 DNA. The D gene is left open where the match is weak. Not all rows give a size; the values are once, few, many and, for expanded clones, a class.

v_gene: TRBV28; d_gene: -; j_gene: TRBJ2-7; abundance: -; len: 13; CDR3aa: CASSFGSPYEQYF; CDR3nt: TGTGCCAGCAGTTTCGGGTCCCCCTACGAGCAGTACTTC
v_gene: TRBV12-3/TRBV12-4; d_gene: -; j_gene: TRBJ2-1; abundance: -; len: 12; CDR3aa: CASSWQSNEQFF; CDR3nt: TGTGCCAGCAGTTGGCAGTCCAATGAGCAGTTCTTC
v_gene: TRBV12-3/TRBV12-4; d_gene: -; j_gene: TRBJ1-2; abundance: -; len: 14; CDR3aa: CASSLSRPSQGYTF; CDR3nt: TGTGCCAGCAGTTTATCCCGACCATCTCAAGGCTACACCTTC
v_gene: TRBV19; d_gene: TRBD2; j_gene: TRBJ2-2; abundance: -; len: 14; CDR3aa: CASSITSGAGELFF; CDR3nt: TGTGCCAGTAGTATTACTAGCGGGGCCGGGGAGCTGTTTTTT
v_gene: TRBV6-2/TRBV6-3; d_gene: TRBD1; j_gene: TRBJ1-2; abundance: few; len: 16; CDR3aa: CASSYSGTGRSYGYTF; CDR3nt: TGTGCCAGCAGTTATTCCGGGACAGGGAGGTCCTATGGCTACACCTTC
v_gene: TRBV29-1; d_gene: -; j_gene: TRBJ1-1; abundance: few; len: 12; CDR3aa: CSVEQGGTEAFF; CDR3nt: TGCAGCGTTGAGCAGGGAGGAACTGAAGCTTTCTTT
v_gene: TRBV19; d_gene: -; j_gene: TRBJ2-3; abundance: -; len: 15; CDR3aa: CASSIASPSTDTQYF; CDR3nt: TGTGCCAGTAGTATTGCCAGCCCTAGCACAGATACGCAGTATTTT
v_gene: TRBV28; d_gene: -; j_gene: TRBJ1-1; abundance: -; len: 14; CDR3aa: CASSFRGFLTEAFF; CDR3nt: TGTGCCAGCAGTTTTCGAGGGTTTCTCACTGAAGCTTTCTTT
v_gene: TRBV30; d_gene: -; j_gene: TRBJ2-6; abundance: -; len: 14; CDR3aa: CAWSVGAGTNVLTF; CDR3nt: TGTGCCTGGAGTGTAGGCGCGGGAACCAACGTCCTGACTTTC
v_gene: TRBV12-3/TRBV12-4; d_gene: -; j_gene: TRBJ2-3; abundance: -; len: 16; CDR3aa: CASSFGWEASTDTQYF; CDR3nt: TGTGCCAGCAGTTTCGGTTGGGAGGCTAGCACAGATACGCAGTATTTT
v_gene: TRBV20-1; d_gene: TRBD1; j_gene: TRBJ2-7; abundance: -; len: 14; CDR3aa: CSASWDRGEYEQYF; CDR3nt: TGCAGTGCTAGTTGGGACAGGGGAGAATACGAGCAGTACTTC
v_gene: TRBV29-1; d_gene: TRBD2; j_gene: TRBJ2-3; abundance: once; len: 16; CDR3aa: CSVEGVWGGTTDTQYF; CDR3nt: TGCAGCGTTGAAGGGGTTTGGGGGGGAACCACAGATACGCAGTATTTT
v_gene: TRBV9; d_gene: -; j_gene: TRBJ2-5; abundance: -; len: 13; CDR3aa: CASRGAQQETQYF; CDR3nt: TGTGCCAGCAGGGGGGCCCAACAAGAGACCCAGTACTTC
v_gene: TRBV5-4; d_gene: -; j_gene: TRBJ2-7; abundance: -; len: 13; CDR3aa: CASSLQGLNEQYF; CDR3nt: TGTGCCAGCAGCTTACAGGGTCTCAACGAGCAGTACTTC
v_gene: TRBV2; d_gene: -; j_gene: TRBJ2-7; abundance: once; len: 14; CDR3aa: CATRSGQGRTEQYF; CDR3nt: TGTGCCACCCGATCGGGGCAGGGTCGCACCGAGCAGTACTTC
v_gene: TRBV12-3/TRBV12-4; d_gene: TRBD1; j_gene: TRBJ1-2; abundance: -; len: 16; CDR3aa: CASSPRGTGGQYGYTF; CDR3nt: TGTGCCAGCAGCCCGAGGGGGACAGGGGGACAGTATGGCTACACCTTC
v_gene: TRBV7-2; d_gene: TRBD1; j_gene: TRBJ2-7; abundance: -; len: 15; CDR3aa: CAGSSPGTGVYEQYF; CDR3nt: TGTGCCGGCAGCTCTCCCGGGACAGGAGTCTACGAGCAGTACTTC
v_gene: TRBV20-1; d_gene: TRBD2; j_gene: TRBJ2-3; abundance: -; len: 15; CDR3aa: CSARGLAGTQLEEYF; CDR3nt: TGCAGTGCTAGAGGACTAGCGGGGACACAGCTTGAGGAGTATTTT
v_gene: TRBV9; d_gene: -; j_gene: TRBJ2-2; abundance: -; len: 15; CDR3aa: CASSVGGMNTGELFF; CDR3nt: TGTGCCAGCAGCGTAGGTGGGATGAACACCGGGGAGCTGTTTTTT
v_gene: TRBV20-1; d_gene: TRBD1; j_gene: TRBJ2-5; abundance: -; len: 16; CDR3aa: CSARERQGAEQETQYF; CDR3nt: TGCAGTGCTAGGGAACGACAGGGGGCAGAGCAAGAGACCCAGTACTTC
v_gene: TRBV3-1; d_gene: -; j_gene: TRBJ2-1; abundance: -; len: 12; CDR3aa: CASSQMGNEQFF; CDR3nt: TGTGCCAGCAGCCAAATGGGAAATGAGCAGTTCTTC
v_gene: TRBV20-1; d_gene: -; j_gene: TRBJ2-1; abundance: -; len: 14; CDR3aa: CSASLAQPYNEQFF; CDR3nt: TGCAGTGCTAGTCTCGCGCAACCCTACAATGAGCAGTTCTTC